This T cell receptor beta chain was recovered during a study of spatial heterogeneity in lung cancer. Time point of the sample: sample taken at primary tumor resection. TCRdb itself ran the 5' RACE reads through MiXCR, one entry per CDR3 protein. The repertoire has over 15,000 distinct CDR3 sequences, about 6.8% of them found once; the top ten carry around a fifth. The table lists this clonotype with many counts. Its antigen is undetermined. Overall study results and limits: The study found that expanded intratumoral alpha and beta TCR counts tracked tumor mutation counts.

Germline-derived CDR1 and CDR2 are MNHEY and SVGEGT. Trimming cost V 6 bases and J 7 bases; bases outside gene matches: 13. The CDR3 consists of 16 residues. The chain employs TRBV6-2 or TRBV6-3 and TRBJ2-1; 9 nucleotides agree with TRBD1. Here the sequenced sample was lung tumor tissue, taken at surgery. The sequence was collected from a female donor with early-stage non-small cell lung cancer. The CDR3 spells CASSPGTGKGRNEQFF. The CDR3, as DNA: TGTGCCAGCAGCCCCGGGACAGGGAAGGGGAGAAATGAGCAGTTCTTC.